Below, 9 T cell receptor beta chains from the same sample are listed, as sequenced in a study of T cells in Graves' hyperthyroidism and ophthalmopathy. RNA transcripts gave rise to amplified TCR beta CDR3 regions. The primer set for the first-round RT-PCR of the TCR CDR3 was HTBI. Each CDR3 protein is one row after TCRdb ran MiXCR on the multiplex PCR reads. The sample lists about 520,000 distinct CDR3 sequences; roughly 20% were seen once. The sequenced material came from blood. These receptor sequences come from a man younger than 30 with Graves' hyperthyroidism.

At least ten counts were recorded for this clonotype. The chain joins TRBV12-3 or TRBV12-4 to TRBJ1-6; D remains unclear. The CDR3 extends over 14 amino acids. Trimming left V 7 bases short and J 3 bases short, with 10 bases between. The CDR3 DNA follows: TGTGCCAGCACCCAAGCCGGCTATAATTCACCCCTCCACTTT. Protein: CASTQAGYNSPLHF.

About this clonotype itself: Given a much more abundant clone one base away, this may be a read error. This chain uses TRBV7-8 with TRBJ1-3; D is unclear. The CDR3 length is 13 residues. CDR1 and CDR2 from the germline V gene are SGHVS and FQNEAQ. Here the CDR3 DNA reads TGTGTCAGCAGCTTATACGCAGCAAACACCATATATTTT. The encoded protein is CVSSLYAANTIYF.

There are many counts of this clonotype. The chain couples TRBV20-1 to TRBJ1-1; D not resolved. The CDR3 has 15 residues. Deletions cut 1 base from V and 0 bases from J, with 12 bases between. The V gene's germline CDR1 is DFQATT and CDR2 SNEGSKA (reference sequence). The CDR3 DNA reads TGCAGTGCTAGAGTTTGGGAGGTCATGAACACTGAAGCTTTCTTT. This sequence encodes CSARVWEVMNTEAFF.

This clonotype was recorded many times. V is TRBV28 and J is TRBJ1-2; D is ambiguous. Germline CDR1 MDHEN, CDR2 SYDVKM. V was trimmed by 6 bases and J by 7 bases, leaving 9 bases between them. CDR3 length: 11 amino acids. The CDR3 nucleotides read TGTGCCAGCAGCACCCTCAGTGGCTACACCTTC. This codes for CASSTLSGYTF.

A few counts support this clonotype. The chain couples TRBV6-1 to TRBJ2-2; 13 bases are shared with TRBD2. J lost 3 bases, V lost 9 bases, and 7 bases had no gene match. CDR3 size: 16 residues. In germline, CDR1 is MNHNS, CDR2 SASEGT. CDR3 coding DNA: TGTGCCAGTGGTGGACTAGCGGGGGCCCACACCGGGGAGCTGTTTTTT. Protein sequence: CASGGLAGAHTGELFF.

The V gene is TRBV9, the J gene TRBJ1-2; D might be TRBD1 (5 bases). Trimming cost V 4 bases and J 3 bases, with 22 bases left between them. Germline V gene sequence: CDR1 SGDLS, CDR2 YYNGEE. The CDR3 consists of 17 residues. The CDR3: CASSYSRTTQAYYGYTF. The DNA of the CDR3 is TGTGCCAGCAGCTATTCAAGGACAACACAGGCTTACTATGGCTACACCTTC.

The genes are TRBV15 and TRBJ1-2, with TRBD1 matching over 7 bases. There are 14 residues in the CDR3. Germline loops: CDR1 LNHNV, CDR2 YYDKDF (reference sequence). Trimming cost V 7 bases and J 5 bases; bases outside gene matches: 10. CDR3 sequence reads: CATKNRGFTYGYTF. CDR3 sequence (DNA): TGTGCCACCAAAAACAGGGGATTCACGTATGGCTACACCTTC. The whole variable domain, filled in from reference TRBV15 and TRBJ1-2, reads DAMVIQNPRYQVTQFGKPVTLSCSQTLNHNVMYWYQQKSSQAPKLLFHYYDKDFNNEADTPDNFQSRRPNTSFCFLDIRSPGLGDTAMYLCATKNRGFTYGYTFGSGTRLTVV.

The sample holds many counts of this clonotype. The chain couples TRBV12-3 or TRBV12-4 to TRBJ1-2; no firm D call. The CDR3 sequence is 14 residues long. The germline V and J ends were trimmed by 1 base and 2 bases, with 8 bases remaining between them. This chain's CDR3 is CASSLEAGNYGYTF. In DNA, the CDR3 is TGTGCCAGCAGTTTAGAGGCCGGGAACTATGGCTACACCTTC.

This clonotype was found many times. The chain is built from TRBV12-3 or TRBV12-4 and TRBJ1-5, with a tentative D call TRBD1 (6 bases). V was shortened by 5 bases and J by 6 bases, with 20 bases between the two germline ends. The CDR3 sequence is 16 residues long. CDR3 in DNA: TGTGCCAGCAGTCTACAGGGCCCCCCCCACTCTCAGCCCCAGCATTTT. Protein sequence: CASSLQGPPHSQPQHF.